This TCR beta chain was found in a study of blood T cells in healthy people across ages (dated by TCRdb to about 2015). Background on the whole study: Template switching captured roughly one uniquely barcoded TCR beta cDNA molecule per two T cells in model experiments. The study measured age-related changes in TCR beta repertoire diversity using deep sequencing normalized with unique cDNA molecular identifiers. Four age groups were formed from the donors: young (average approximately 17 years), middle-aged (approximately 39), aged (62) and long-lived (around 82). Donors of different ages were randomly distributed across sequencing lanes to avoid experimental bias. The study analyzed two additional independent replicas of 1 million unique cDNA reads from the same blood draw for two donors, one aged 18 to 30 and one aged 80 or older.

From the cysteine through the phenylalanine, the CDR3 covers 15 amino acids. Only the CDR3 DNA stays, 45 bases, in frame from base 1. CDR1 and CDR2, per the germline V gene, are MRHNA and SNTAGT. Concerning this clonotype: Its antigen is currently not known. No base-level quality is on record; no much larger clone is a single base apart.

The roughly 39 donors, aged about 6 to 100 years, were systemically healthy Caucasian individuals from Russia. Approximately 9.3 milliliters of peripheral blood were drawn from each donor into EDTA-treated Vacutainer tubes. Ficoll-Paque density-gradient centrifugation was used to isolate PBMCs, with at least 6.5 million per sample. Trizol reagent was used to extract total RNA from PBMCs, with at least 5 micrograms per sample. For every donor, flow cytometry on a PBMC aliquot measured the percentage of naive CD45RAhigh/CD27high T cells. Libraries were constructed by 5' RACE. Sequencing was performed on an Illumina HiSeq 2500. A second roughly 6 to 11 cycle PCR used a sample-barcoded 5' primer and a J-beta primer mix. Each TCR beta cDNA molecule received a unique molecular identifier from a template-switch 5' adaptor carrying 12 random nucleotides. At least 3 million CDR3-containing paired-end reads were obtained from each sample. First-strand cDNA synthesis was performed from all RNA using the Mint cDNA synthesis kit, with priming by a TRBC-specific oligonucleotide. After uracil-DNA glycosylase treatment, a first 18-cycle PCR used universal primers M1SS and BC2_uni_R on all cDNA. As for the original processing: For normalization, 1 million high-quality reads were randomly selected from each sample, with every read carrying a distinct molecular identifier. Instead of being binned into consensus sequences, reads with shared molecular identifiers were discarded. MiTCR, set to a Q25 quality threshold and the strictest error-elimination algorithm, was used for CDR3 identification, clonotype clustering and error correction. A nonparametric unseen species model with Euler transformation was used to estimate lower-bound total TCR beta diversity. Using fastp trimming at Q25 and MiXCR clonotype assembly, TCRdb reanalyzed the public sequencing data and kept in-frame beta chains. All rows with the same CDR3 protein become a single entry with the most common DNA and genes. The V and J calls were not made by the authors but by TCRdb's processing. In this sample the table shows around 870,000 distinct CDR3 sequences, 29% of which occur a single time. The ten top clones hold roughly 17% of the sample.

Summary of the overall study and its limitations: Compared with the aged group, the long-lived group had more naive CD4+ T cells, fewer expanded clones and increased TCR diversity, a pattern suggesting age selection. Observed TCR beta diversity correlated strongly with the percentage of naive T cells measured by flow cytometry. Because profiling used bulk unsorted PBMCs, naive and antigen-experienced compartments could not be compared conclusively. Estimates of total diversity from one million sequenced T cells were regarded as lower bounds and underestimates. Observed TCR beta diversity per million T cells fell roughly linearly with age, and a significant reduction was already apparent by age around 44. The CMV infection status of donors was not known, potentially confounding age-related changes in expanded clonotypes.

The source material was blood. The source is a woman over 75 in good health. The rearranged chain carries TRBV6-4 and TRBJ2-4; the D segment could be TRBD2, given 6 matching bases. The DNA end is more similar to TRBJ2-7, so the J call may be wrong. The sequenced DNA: TGTGCCAGCAGTGTGGAAGGGGAGGTCGGCTACGAGCAGTACTTC. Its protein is CASSVEGEVGYEQYF.